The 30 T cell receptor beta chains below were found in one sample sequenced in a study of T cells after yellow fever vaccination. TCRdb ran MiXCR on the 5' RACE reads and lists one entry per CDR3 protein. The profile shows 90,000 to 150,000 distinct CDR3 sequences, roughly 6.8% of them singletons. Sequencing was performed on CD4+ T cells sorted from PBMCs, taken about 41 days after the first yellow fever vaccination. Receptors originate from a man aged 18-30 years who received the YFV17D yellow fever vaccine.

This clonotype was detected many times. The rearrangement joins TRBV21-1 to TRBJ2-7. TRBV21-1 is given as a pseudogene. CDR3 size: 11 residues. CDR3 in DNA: TGTGCCAGCAGCAAAGGGCACGAGCAGTACGTC. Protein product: CASSKGHEQYV.

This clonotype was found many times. CDR3 amino acids: CASSQNRGRVEQYV. CDR3 nucleotides: TGTGCCAGCAGTCAGAACAGGGGGCGTGTGGAGCAGTACGTC. The V gene is TRBV6-8, the J gene TRBJ2-7; 9 bases are a match to TRBD1. From germline, CDR1 is MNHGY and CDR2 SAAAGT. V dropped 5 bases and J dropped 7; count of bases not matched to a gene: 9. CDR3 length: 14 amino acids.

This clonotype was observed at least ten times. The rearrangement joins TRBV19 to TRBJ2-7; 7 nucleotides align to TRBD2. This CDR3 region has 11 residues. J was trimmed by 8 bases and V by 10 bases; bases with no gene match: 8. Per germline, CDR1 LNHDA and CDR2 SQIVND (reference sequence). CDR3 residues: CATASGVQQYF. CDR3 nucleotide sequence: TGTGCCACGGCAAGCGGGGTACAGCAGTACTTC.

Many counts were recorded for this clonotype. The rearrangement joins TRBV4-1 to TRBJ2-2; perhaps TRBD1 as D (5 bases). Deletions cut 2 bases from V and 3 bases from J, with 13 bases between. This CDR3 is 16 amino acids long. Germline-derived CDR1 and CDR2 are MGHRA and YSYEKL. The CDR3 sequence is CASSQTPGAYTGELFF. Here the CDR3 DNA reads TGCGCCAGCAGCCAAACCCCTGGGGCGTACACCGGGGAGCTGTTTTTT.

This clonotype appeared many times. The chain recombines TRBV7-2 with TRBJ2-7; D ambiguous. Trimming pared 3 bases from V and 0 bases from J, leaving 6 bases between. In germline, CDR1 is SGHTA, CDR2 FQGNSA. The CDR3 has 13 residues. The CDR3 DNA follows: TGTGCCAGCAGCTTGGACCGCTCCTACGAGCAGTACTTC. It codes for CASSLDRSYEQYF.

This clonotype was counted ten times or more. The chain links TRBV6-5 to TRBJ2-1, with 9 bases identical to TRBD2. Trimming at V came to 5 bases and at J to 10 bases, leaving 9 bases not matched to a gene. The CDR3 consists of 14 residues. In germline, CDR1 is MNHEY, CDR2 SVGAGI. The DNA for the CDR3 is TGTGCCAGCAGTCCACCGGGACTAGCTGGGGAGCAGTTCTTC. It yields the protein CASSPPGLAGEQFF.

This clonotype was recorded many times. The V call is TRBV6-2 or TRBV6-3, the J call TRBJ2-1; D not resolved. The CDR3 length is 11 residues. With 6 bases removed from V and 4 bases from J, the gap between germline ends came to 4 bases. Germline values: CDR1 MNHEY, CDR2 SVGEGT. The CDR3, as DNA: TGTGCCAGCAGGAGATACAATGAGCAGTTCTTC. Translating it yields CASRRYNEQFF.

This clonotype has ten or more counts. CDR3 residues: CASSYPTPIGRTRTLGETQYF. The DNA for the CDR3 is TGCGCCAGCAGCTACCCAACTCCAATCGGACGTACCCGCACTTTGGGGGAGACCCAGTACTTC. This chain links TRBV4-1 with TRBJ2-5; the D is unclear. Germline V gene lookup returns CDR1 MGHRA and CDR2 YSYEKL. The V end was cut by 5 bases, the J end by 5 bases, with 36 bases between. CDR3 length: 21 amino acids.

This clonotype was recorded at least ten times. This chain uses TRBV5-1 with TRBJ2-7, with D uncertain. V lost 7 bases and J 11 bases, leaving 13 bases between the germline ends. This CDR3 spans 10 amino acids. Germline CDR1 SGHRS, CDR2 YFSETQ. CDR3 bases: TGCGCCAGCTTGCGAGTAGTGGAGTACGTC. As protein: CASLRVVEYV.

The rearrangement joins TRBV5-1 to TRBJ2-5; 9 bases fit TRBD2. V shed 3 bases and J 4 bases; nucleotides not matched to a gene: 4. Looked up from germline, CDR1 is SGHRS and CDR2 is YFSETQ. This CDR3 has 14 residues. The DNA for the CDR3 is TGCGCCAGCAGCTCGGGCGGGGGGGGAGAGACCCAGTACTTC. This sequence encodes CASSSGGGGETQYF.

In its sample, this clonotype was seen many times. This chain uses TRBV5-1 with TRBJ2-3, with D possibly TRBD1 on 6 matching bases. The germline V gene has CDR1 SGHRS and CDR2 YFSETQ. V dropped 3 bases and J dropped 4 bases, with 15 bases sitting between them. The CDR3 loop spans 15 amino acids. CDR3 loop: CASSSTGLGPDTQYF. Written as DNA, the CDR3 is TGCGCCAGCAGCTCGACAGGCCTGGGGCCAGATACGCAGTATTTT. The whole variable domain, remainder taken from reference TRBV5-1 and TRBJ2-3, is KAGVTQTPRYLIKTRGQQVTLSCSPISGHRSVSWYQQTPGQGLQFLFEYFSETQRNKGNFPGRFSGRQFSNSRSEMNVSTLELGDSALYLCASSSTGLGPDTQYFGPGTRLTVL.

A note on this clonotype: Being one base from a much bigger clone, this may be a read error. The CDR3 DNA sequence: TGTACCACCGTGCCAGGGGGCGCGTTCACCGGGGAGCTGTTTTTT. It translates to CTTVPGGAFTGELFF. This chain links TRBV10-3 with TRBJ2-2, with 8 nucleotides matching TRBD1. The CDR3 consists of 15 residues. CDR1 is ENHRY, CDR2 SYGVKD, per germline.

The CDR3 loop reads CASRERRNEQFF. CDR3 nucleotides: TGTGCCAGCAGGGAAAGACGGAATGAGCAGTTCTTC. The chain employs TRBV7-2 and TRBJ2-1; D unclear. V lost 6 bases, J lost 7 bases, and 10 bases lay in between. Germline V gene lookup returns CDR1 SGHTA and CDR2 FQGNSA. The CDR3 is 12 residues long.

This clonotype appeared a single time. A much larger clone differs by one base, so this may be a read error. In nucleotides, the CDR3 is TGTGCCAGCAGTTACCAACAGGGGAGTGAGACCCAGTACTTC. Translated: CASSYQQGSETQYF. The chain couples TRBV6-5 to TRBJ2-5, with 7 bases fitting TRBD1. Germline loops: CDR1 MNHEY, CDR2 SVGAGI. With V trimmed by 2 bases and J by 5 bases, 5 bases remained unmatched. The CDR3 is 14 residues long.

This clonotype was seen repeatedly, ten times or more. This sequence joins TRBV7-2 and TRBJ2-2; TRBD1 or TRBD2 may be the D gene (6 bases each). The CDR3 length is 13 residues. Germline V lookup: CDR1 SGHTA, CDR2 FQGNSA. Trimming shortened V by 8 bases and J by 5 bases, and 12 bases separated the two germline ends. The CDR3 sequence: CASLRGTTGELFF. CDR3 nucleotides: TGTGCCAGCCTTCGGGGGACAACCGGGGAGCTGTTTTTT.

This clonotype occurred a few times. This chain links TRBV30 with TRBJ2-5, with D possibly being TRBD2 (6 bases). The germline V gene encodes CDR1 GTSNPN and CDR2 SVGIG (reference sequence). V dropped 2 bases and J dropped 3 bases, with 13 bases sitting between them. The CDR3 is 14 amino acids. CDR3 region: CAWSYGGVKETQYF. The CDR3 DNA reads TGTGCCTGGAGTTACGGGGGAGTCAAAGAGACCCAGTACTTC.

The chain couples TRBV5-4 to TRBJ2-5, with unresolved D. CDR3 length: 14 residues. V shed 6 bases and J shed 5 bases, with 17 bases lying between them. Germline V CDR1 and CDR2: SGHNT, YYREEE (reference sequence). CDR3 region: CASTFAVGLETQYF. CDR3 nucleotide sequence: TGTGCCAGCACATTCGCCGTGGGCCTGGAGACCCAGTACTTC.

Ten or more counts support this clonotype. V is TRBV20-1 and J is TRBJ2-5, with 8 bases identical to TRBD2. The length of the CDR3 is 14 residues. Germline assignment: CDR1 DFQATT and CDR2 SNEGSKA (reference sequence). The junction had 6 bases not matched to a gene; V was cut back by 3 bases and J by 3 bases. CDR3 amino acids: CSASLAGGKETQYF. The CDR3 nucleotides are TGCAGTGCTAGTCTAGCGGGCGGGAAAGAGACCCAGTACTTC.

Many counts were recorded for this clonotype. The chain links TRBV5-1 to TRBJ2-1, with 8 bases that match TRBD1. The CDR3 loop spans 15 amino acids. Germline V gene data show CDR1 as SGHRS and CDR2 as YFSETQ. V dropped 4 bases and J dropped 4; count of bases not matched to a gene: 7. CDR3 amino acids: CASSPGQGSYNEQFF. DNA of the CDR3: TGCGCCAGCAGCCCCGGACAGGGTTCGTACAATGAGCAGTTCTTC. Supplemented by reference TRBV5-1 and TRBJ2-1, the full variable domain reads KAGVTQTPRYLIKTRGQQVTLSCSPISGHRSVSWYQQTPGQGLQFLFEYFSETQRNKGNFPGRFSGRQFSNSRSEMNVSTLELGDSALYLCASSPGQGSYNEQFFGPGTRLTVL.

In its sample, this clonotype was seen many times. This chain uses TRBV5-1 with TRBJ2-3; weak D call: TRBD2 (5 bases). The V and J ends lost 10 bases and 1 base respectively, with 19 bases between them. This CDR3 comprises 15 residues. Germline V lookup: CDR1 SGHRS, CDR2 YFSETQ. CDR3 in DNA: TGCGCCGCCAAGGCACGGCCCGGGGGCACAGATACGCAGTATTTT. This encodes CAAKARPGGTDTQYF.

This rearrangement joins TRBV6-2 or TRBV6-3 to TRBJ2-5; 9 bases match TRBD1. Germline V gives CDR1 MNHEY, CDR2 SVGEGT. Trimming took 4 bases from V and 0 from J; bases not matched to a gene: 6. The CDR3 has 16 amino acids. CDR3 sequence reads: CASSSGTGFNQETQYF. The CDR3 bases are TGTGCCAGCAGTTCCGGGACAGGGTTTAACCAAGAGACCCAGTACTTC.

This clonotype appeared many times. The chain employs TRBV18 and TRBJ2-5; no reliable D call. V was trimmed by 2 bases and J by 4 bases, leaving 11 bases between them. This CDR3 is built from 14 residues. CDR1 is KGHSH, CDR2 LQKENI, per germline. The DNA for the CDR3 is TGTGCCAGCTCACCAATGGCAGTAGTAGAGACCCAGTACTTC. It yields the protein CASSPMAVVETQYF.

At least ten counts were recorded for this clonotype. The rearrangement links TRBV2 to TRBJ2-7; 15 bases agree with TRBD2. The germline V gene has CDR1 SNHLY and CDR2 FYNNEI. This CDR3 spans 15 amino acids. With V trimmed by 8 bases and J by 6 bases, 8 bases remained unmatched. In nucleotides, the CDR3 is TGTGCCAGCGTTGGACTAGCGGGGGGGCTTATCGAGCAGTACTTC. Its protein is CASVGLAGGLIEQYF.

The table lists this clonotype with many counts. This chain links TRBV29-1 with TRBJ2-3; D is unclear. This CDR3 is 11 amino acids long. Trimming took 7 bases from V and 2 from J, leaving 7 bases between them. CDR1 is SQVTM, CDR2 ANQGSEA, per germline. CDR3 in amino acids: CSASDTDTQYF. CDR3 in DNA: TGCAGCGCCTCGGACACAGATACGCAGTATTTT.

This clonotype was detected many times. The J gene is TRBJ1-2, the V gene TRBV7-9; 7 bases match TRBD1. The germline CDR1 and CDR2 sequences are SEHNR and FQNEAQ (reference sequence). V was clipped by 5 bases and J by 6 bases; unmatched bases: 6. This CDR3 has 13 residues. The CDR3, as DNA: TGTGCCAGCAGCCTAACTACAGGGGATGGCTACACCTTC. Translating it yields CASSLTTGDGYTF.

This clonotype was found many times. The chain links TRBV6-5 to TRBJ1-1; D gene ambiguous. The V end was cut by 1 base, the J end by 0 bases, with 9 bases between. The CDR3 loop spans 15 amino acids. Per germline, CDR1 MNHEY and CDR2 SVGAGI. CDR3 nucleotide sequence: TGTGCCAGCAGTTACTGGTCGATCTTGAACACTGAAGCTTTCTTT. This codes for CASSYWSILNTEAFF.

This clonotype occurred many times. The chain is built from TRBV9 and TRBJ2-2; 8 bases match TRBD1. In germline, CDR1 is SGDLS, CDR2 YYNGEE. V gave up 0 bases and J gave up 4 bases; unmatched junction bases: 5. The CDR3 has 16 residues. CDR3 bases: TGTGCCAGCAGCGTAGCCACAGGGGGGAGCACCGGGGAGCTGTTTTTT. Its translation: CASSVATGGSTGELFF.

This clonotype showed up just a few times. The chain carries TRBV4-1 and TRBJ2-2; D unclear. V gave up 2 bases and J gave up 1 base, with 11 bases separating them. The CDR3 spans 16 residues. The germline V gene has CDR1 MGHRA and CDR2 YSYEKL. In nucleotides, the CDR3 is TGCGCCAGCAGCCAATTTACAGACTTGAACACCGGGGAGCTGTTTTTT. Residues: CASSQFTDLNTGELFF.

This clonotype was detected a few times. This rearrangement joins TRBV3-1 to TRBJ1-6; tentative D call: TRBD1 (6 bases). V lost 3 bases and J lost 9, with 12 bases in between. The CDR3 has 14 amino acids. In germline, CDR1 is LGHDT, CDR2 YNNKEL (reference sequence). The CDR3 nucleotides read TGTGCCAGCAGCCAGGGCCCCAGGGGTTCACCCCTCCACTTT. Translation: CASSQGPRGSPLHF.

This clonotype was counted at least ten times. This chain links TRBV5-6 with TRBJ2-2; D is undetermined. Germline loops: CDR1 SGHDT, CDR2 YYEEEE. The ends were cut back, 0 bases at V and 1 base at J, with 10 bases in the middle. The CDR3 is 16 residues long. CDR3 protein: CASSLASQGNTGELFF. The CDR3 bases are TGTGCCAGCAGCTTGGCGTCACAAGGGAACACCGGGGAGCTGTTTTTT.